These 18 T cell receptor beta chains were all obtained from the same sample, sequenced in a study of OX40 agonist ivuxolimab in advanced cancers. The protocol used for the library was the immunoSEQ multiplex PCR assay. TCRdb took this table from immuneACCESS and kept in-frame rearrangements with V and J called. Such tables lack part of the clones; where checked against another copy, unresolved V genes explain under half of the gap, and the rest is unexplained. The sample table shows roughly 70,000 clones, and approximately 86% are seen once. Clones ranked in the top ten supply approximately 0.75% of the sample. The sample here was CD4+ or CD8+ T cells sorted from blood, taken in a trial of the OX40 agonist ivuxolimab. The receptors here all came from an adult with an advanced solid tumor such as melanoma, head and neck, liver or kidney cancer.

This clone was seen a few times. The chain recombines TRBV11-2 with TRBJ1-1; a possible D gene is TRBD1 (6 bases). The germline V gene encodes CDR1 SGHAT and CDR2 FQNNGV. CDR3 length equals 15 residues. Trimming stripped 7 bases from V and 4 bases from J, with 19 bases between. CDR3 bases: TGTGCCAGCATAGGGGTCAGGGGATCCGTCACTGAAGCTTTCTTT. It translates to CASIGVRGSVTEAFF.

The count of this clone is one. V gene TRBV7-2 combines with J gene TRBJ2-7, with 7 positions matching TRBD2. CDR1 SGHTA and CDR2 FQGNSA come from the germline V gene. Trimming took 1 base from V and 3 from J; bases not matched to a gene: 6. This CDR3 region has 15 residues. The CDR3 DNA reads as TGTGCCAGCAGCTTAGGGGGGGGAGGGAACTACGAGCAGTACTTC. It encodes CASSLGGGGNYEQYF.

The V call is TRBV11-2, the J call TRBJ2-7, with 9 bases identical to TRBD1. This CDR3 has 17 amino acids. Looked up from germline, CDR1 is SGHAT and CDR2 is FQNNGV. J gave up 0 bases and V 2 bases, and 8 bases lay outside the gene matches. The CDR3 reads CASSLSYGTGTSYEQYF. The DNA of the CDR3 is TGTGCCAGCAGCTTATCTTATGGGACAGGGACCTCCTACGAGCAGTACTTC.

The DNA of the CDR3 is TGTGCCAGCAGCTTTTCCCTCTCTGCGGGACTCCAAGAGACCCAGTACTTC. It is translated as CASSFSLSAGLQETQYF. The rearrangement links TRBV7-2 to TRBJ2-5, with D perhaps matching TRBD2 (6 bases). Trimming took 3 bases from V and 1 from J, leaving 18 bases between them. CDR1 and CDR2 (germline): SGHTA, FQGNSA. This CDR3 is 17 amino acids long. The full variable domain, its missing parts supplied by reference TRBV7-2 and TRBJ2-5, is GAGVSQSPSNKVTEKGKDVELRCDPISGHTALYWYRQSLGQGLEFLIYFQGNSAPDKSGLPSDRFSAERTGGSVSTLTIQRTQQEDSAVYLCASSFSLSAGLQETQYFGPGTRLLVL.

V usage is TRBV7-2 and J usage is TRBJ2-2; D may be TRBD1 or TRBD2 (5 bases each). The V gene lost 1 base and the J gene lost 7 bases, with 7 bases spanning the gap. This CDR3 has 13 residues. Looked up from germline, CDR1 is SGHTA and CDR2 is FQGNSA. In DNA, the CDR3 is TGTGCCAGCAGCTTAGTGGGGGTCGGGGAGCTGTTTTTT. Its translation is CASSLVGVGELFF. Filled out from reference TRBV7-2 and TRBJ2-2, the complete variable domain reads GAGVSQSPSNKVTEKGKDVELRCDPISGHTALYWYRQSLGQGLEFLIYFQGNSAPDKSGLPSDRFSAERTGGSVSTLTIQRTQQEDSAVYLCASSLVGVGELFFGEGSRLTVL.

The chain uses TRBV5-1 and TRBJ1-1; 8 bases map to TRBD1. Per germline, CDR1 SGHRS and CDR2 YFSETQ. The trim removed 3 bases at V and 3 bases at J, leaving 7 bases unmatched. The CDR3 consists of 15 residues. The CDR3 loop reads CASSSSGQGYTEAFF. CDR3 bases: TGCGCCAGCAGCTCCTCCGGACAGGGTTACACTGAAGCTTTCTTT. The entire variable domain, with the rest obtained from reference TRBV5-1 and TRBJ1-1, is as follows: KAGVTQTPRYLIKTRGQQVTLSCSPISGHRSVSWYQQTPGQGLQFLFEYFSETQRNKGNFPGRFSGRQFSNSRSEMNVSTLELGDSALYLCASSSSGQGYTEAFFGQGTRLTVV.

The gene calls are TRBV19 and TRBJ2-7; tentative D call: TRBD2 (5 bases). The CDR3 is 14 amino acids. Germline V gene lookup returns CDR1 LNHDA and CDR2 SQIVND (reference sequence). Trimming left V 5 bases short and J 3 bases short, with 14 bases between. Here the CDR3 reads CASSARAGNYEQYF. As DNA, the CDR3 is TGTGCCAGTAGTGCCCGAGCCGGGAACTACGAGCAGTACTTC.

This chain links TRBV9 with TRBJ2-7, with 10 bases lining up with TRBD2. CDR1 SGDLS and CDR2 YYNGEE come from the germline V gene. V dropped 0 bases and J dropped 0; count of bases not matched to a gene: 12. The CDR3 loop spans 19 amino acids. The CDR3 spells CASSVGLAGARAASYEQYF. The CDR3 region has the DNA TGTGCCAGCAGCGTAGGGCTAGCGGGAGCCCGAGCGGCCTCCTACGAGCAGTACTTC. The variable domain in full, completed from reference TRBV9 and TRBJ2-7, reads DSGVTQTPKHLITATGQRVTLRCSPRSGDLSVYWYQQSLDQGLQFLIQYYNGEERAKGNILERFSAQQFPDLHSELNLSSLELGDSALYFCASSVGLAGARAASYEQYFGPGTRLTVT.

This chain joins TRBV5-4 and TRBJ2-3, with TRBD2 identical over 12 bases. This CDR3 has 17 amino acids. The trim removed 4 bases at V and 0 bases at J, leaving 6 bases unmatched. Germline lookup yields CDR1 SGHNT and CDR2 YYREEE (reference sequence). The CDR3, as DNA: TGTGCCAGCAGCCCGAGGACTAGCGGGACTAGCACAGATACGCAGTATTTT. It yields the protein CASSPRTSGTSTDTQYF.

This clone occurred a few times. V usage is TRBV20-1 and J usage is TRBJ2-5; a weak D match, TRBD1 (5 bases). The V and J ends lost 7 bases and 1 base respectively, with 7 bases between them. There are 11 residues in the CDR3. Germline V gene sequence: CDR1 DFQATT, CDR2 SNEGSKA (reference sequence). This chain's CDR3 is CSVQGQETQYF. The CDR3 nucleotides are TGCAGTGTGCAGGGCCAAGAGACCCAGTACTTC.

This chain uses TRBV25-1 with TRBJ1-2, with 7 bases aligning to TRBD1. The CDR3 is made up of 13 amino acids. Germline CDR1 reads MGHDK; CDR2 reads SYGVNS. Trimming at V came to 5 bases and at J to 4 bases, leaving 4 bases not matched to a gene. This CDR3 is CASSMDRSYGYTF. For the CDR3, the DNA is TGTGCCAGCAGTATGGACAGGAGCTATGGCTACACCTTC.

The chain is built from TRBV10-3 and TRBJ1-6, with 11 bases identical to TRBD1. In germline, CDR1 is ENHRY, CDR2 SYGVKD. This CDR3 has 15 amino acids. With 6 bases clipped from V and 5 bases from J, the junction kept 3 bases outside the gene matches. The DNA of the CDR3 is TGTGCCATCAGAGGGGACAGGGGGAATAATTCACCCCTCCACTTT. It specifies CAIRGDRGNNSPLHF.

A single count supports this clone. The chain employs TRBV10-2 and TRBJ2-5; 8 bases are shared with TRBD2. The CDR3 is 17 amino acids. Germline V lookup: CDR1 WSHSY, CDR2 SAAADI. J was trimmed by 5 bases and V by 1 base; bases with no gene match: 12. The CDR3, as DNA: TGCGCCAGCAGTGAGTTCTACAGCGGGGGCACAGGGGAGACCCAGTACTTC. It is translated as CASSEFYSGGTGETQYF.

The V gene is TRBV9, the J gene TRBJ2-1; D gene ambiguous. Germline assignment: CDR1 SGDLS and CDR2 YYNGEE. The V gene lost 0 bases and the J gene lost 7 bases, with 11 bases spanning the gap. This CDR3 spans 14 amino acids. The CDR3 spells CASSVVDLSNEQFF. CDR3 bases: TGTGCCAGCAGCGTAGTTGACCTTTCGAATGAGCAGTTCTTC.

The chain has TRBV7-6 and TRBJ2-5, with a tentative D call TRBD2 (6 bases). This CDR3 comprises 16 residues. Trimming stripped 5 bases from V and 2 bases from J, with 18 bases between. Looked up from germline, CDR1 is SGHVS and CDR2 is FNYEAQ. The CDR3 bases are TGTGCCAGCAGCACCGGGTCCGCAGGAGGGCAAGAGACCCAGTACTTC. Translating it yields CASSTGSAGGQETQYF.

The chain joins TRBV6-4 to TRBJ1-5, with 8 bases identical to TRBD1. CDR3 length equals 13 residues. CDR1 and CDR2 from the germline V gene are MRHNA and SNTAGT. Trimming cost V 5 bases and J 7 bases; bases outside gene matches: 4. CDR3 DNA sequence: TGTGCCAGCAGTCAGGGGGCAGGGCAGCCCCAGCATTTT. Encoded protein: CASSQGAGQPQHF.

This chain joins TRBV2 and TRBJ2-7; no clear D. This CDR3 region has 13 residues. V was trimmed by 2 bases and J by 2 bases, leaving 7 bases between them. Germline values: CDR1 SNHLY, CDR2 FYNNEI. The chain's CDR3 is CASSENIPYEQYF. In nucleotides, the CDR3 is TGTGCCAGCAGTGAAAACATTCCCTACGAGCAGTACTTC. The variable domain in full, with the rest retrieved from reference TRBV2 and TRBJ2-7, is EPEVTQTPSHQVTQMGQEVILRCVPISNHLYFYWYRQILGQKVEFLVSFYNNEISEKSEIFDDQFSVERPDGSNFTLKIRSTKLEDSAMYFCASSENIPYEQYFGPGTRLTVT.

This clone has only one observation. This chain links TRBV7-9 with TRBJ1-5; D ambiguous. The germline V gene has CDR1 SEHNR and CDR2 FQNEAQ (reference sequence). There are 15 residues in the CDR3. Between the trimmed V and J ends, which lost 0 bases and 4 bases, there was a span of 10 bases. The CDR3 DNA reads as TGTGCCAGCAGCTTAGCGATGGACGGAAATCAGCCCCAGCATTTT. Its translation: CASSLAMDGNQPQHF.